The T cell receptor (beta chain) under discussion was sequenced for a study of metastatic and nonmetastatic thyroid tumors. Study-level findings and limits: Compared with benign nodules, malignant thyroid tumors were reported to have significantly higher TCR beta diversity in both blood and tumor.

The V gene's germline CDR1 is MNHEY and CDR2 SVGEGT. V shed 6 bases and J shed 9 bases, with 15 bases lying between them. The CDR3 is 13 residues long. As originally analysed: Clinicopathological groups of papillary thyroid cancer showed CDR3 differences that were used to build a distant-metastasis classifier. TCRdb recomputed clones from the PCR reads via MiXCR. It is TCRdb's table, rather than the study itself, that gives the V and J calls and clone size. In the table there are tens of thousands of clones, approximately 13% of which are singletons. Each patient went into thyroid surgery without having received any treatment. To note about this clone: Its target is not known.

The chain couples TRBV6-2 or TRBV6-3 to TRBJ2-1; D is ambiguous. Material for sequencing was tumor tissue. This TCR was recovered from a female donor with papillary thyroid cancer or a benign thyroid nodule (not recorded which). Some clones in this sample may be carry-over from other donors' samples. The CDR3 coding sequence is TGTGCCAGCAGCCTCAGCCAAACTGGTGAGCAGTTCTTC. This sequence encodes CASSLSQTGEQFF.